Listed below are T cell receptor beta chains from one sample, sequenced in a study of T-cell memory formation after mild COVID-19. MiXCR was run by TCRdb on the 5' RACE reads, yielding one entry per CDR3 protein. This sample has about 360,000 distinct CDR3 sequences, with approximately 15% found just once. Material: PBMCs or a T cell subset sorted from them (not recorded which). These receptor sequences come from a man aged 18 to 30 who had mild COVID-19 (a few samples of this study predate the infection). Cell type and time point are not known. Both conserved end residues are part of each CDR3. Fields, in order: clone size, V gene, J gene, D gene, CDR3 DNA, CDR3 protein. The D gene is left open where the match is weak. Clone size appears in some rows only: once, few, many, or a class for an expanded clone.

clone size: few; V gene: TRBV10-3; J gene: TRBJ2-5; D gene: TRBD2; CDR3 DNA: TGTGCCATCAGTCGAGGATTTGGCGGGGGGGCGGAGACCCAGTACTTC; CDR3 protein: CAISRGFGGGAETQYF
clone size: once; V gene: TRBV6-2/TRBV6-3; J gene: TRBJ2-5; D gene: -; CDR3 DNA: TGTGCCAGCAACACGGGAGTTCGGGAGACCCAGTACTTC; CDR3 protein: CASNTGVRETQYF
clone size: once; V gene: TRBV7-3; J gene: TRBJ2-5; D gene: -; CDR3 DNA: TGTGCCAGCAGCCAACCGGGGGAGACCCAGTACTTC; CDR3 protein: CASSQPGETQYF
clone size: few; V gene: TRBV4-3; J gene: TRBJ2-1; D gene: -; CDR3 DNA: TGCGCCAGCAGCCAAGATGGCATGACCGAACAGTTCTTC; CDR3 protein: CASSQDGMTEQFF
clone size: few; V gene: TRBV9; J gene: TRBJ2-5; D gene: -; CDR3 DNA: TGTGCCAGCAGCGCCGGGGGTAGCCGGCTAGAGACCCAGTACTTC; CDR3 protein: CASSAGGSRLETQYF
clone size: many; V gene: TRBV6-2/TRBV6-3; J gene: TRBJ1-2; D gene: -; CDR3 DNA: TGTGCCAGCAGTTACAGCAACTATGGCTACACCTTC; CDR3 protein: CASSYSNYGYTF
clone size: once; V gene: TRBV19; J gene: TRBJ2-2; D gene: TRBD2; CDR3 DNA: TGTGCCAGTAGTATTACTAGCGGGGCCACCGGGGAGCTGTTTTTT; CDR3 protein: CASSITSGATGELFF
clone size: few; V gene: TRBV10-3; J gene: TRBJ1-1; D gene: -; CDR3 DNA: TGTGCCATCAGTGAGTCGTCCCAAGAAGCTTTCTTT; CDR3 protein: CAISESSQEAFF
clone size: once; V gene: TRBV3-1; J gene: TRBJ1-1; D gene: TRBD1; CDR3 DNA: TGTGCCAGCAGCCCAGGGGACAGGGGGTTCACTGAAGCTTTCTTT; CDR3 protein: CASSPGDRGFTEAFF
clone size: once; V gene: TRBV5-1; J gene: TRBJ1-3; D gene: TRBD1; CDR3 DNA: TGCGCCAGCAGCCCTGGACAGGGCTTCGGAAACACCATATATTTT; CDR3 protein: CASSPGQGFGNTIYF
clone size: few; V gene: TRBV4-1; J gene: TRBJ1-5; D gene: -; CDR3 DNA: TGCGCCAGCAGCCAAGCACAGGGAGGACATCAGCCCCAGCATTTT; CDR3 protein: CASSQAQGGHQPQHF
clone size: -; V gene: TRBV24-1; J gene: TRBJ2-1; D gene: -; CDR3 DNA: TGTGCCACCAGTGGGGAGGACTCTCACAATGAGCAGTTCTTC; CDR3 protein: CATSGEDSHNEQFF
clone size: many; V gene: TRBV5-1; J gene: TRBJ1-2; D gene: -; CDR3 DNA: TGCGCCAGCAGTACGGTCCAGGGCAATGGCTACACCTTC; CDR3 protein: CASSTVQGNGYTF
clone size: -; V gene: TRBV30; J gene: TRBJ1-5; D gene: -; CDR3 DNA: TGTGCCTGGAGTACTCAAGGGGGTCAGCCCCAGCATTTT; CDR3 protein: CAWSTQGGQPQHF
clone size: -; V gene: TRBV24-1; J gene: TRBJ2-5; D gene: -; CDR3 DNA: TGTGCCACCAGTGACCCGGGGAAAGAGACCCAGTACTTC; CDR3 protein: CATSDPGKETQYF
clone size: few; V gene: TRBV5-5; J gene: TRBJ1-1; D gene: -; CDR3 DNA: TGTGCCAGCAGCTTGGGTGCGAGGGACCCGGCTTTCTTT; CDR3 protein: CASSLGARDPAFF
clone size: -; V gene: TRBV5-8; J gene: TRBJ1-1; D gene: -; CDR3 DNA: TGTGCCAGCAGCTTTTTTTCGGTGAGGAACACTGAAGCTTTCTTT; CDR3 protein: CASSFFSVRNTEAFF
clone size: once; V gene: TRBV27; J gene: TRBJ2-2; D gene: TRBD1; CDR3 DNA: TGTGCCAGCAGTTTCGGGACAGTTTTTCACACCGGGGAGCTGTTTTTT; CDR3 protein: CASSFGTVFHTGELFF
clone size: many; V gene: TRBV7-2; J gene: TRBJ2-7; D gene: TRBD2; CDR3 DNA: TGTGCCAGCAGGGGAGGGGACGGCTACGAGCAGTACTTC; CDR3 protein: CASRGGDGYEQYF
clone size: few; V gene: TRBV6-6; J gene: TRBJ1-3; D gene: TRBD1; CDR3 DNA: TGTGCCAGCAGCTCCCCCACAGGGGCTGGAAACACCATATATTTT; CDR3 protein: CASSSPTGAGNTIYF
clone size: few; V gene: TRBV7-3; J gene: TRBJ2-5; D gene: TRBD2; CDR3 DNA: TGTGCCAGCAGCTTATCCTTTCTTGGGGGGGAAGAGACCCAGTACTTC; CDR3 protein: CASSLSFLGGEETQYF
clone size: few; V gene: TRBV5-1; J gene: TRBJ2-5; D gene: -; CDR3 DNA: TGCGCCAGCAGCTTGGCCGGTCTAGCCCACCGGCGCCAAGAGACCCAGTACTTC; CDR3 protein: CASSLAGLAHRRQETQYF
clone size: -; V gene: TRBV28; J gene: TRBJ1-5; D gene: -; CDR3 DNA: TGTGCCAGCAGTTACGCGATTAATCAGCCCCAGCATTTT; CDR3 protein: CASSYAINQPQHF
clone size: -; V gene: TRBV9; J gene: TRBJ2-3; D gene: -; CDR3 DNA: TGTGCCAGCAGCGTAGCGAGCACAGATACGCAGTATTTT; CDR3 protein: CASSVASTDTQYF
clone size: many; V gene: TRBV5-1; J gene: TRBJ2-1; D gene: TRBD1; CDR3 DNA: TGCGCCAGCAGCTTCGACAGACAGGGGAGTTACAATGAGCAGTTCTTC; CDR3 protein: CASSFDRQGSYNEQFF
clone size: -; V gene: TRBV28; J gene: TRBJ2-3; D gene: TRBD1; CDR3 DNA: TGTGCCAGCAGGTTTTTCCCCGGGACAGTCACAGATACGCAGTATTTT; CDR3 protein: CASRFFPGTVTDTQYF
clone size: -; V gene: TRBV6-5; J gene: TRBJ1-1; D gene: -; CDR3 DNA: TGTGCCAGCAACTTAGACGGAACGAACACTGAAGCTTTCTTT; CDR3 protein: CASNLDGTNTEAFF
clone size: few; V gene: TRBV3-2; J gene: TRBJ1-1; D gene: -; CDR3 DNA: TGTGCCAGCAGCCAAGATTTGCGGCCTGGAGGGGCTTTCTTT; CDR3 protein: CASSQDLRPGGAFF
clone size: -; V gene: TRBV29-1; J gene: TRBJ2-2; D gene: -; CDR3 DNA: TGCAGCGTTATCGCAGGCAGGGTCGGCACCGGGGAGCTGTTTTTT; CDR3 protein: CSVIAGRVGTGELFF
clone size: few; V gene: TRBV5-1; J gene: TRBJ1-5; D gene: TRBD1; CDR3 DNA: TGCGCCAGCAGCTTGTCTCAGGGGGCTCAGCCCCAGCATTTT; CDR3 protein: CASSLSQGAQPQHF
clone size: few; V gene: TRBV29-1; J gene: TRBJ2-7; D gene: -; CDR3 DNA: TGCAGCGTTGATCTAGTTGGAGAGGAGCAGTACTTC; CDR3 protein: CSVDLVGEEQYF
clone size: few; V gene: TRBV7-2; J gene: TRBJ1-1; D gene: -; CDR3 DNA: TGTGCCAGCACCCCATTGGGGGGTTTGAACACTGAAGCTTTCTTT; CDR3 protein: CASTPLGGLNTEAFF
clone size: -; V gene: TRBV12-3/TRBV12-4; J gene: TRBJ2-3; D gene: -; CDR3 DNA: TGTGCCAGCAGGCCTCCGGGGGGCCGGGATACGCAGTATTTT; CDR3 protein: CASRPPGGRDTQYF
clone size: few; V gene: TRBV5-5; J gene: TRBJ2-7; D gene: -; CDR3 DNA: TGTGCCAGCAGCTTGGGAGATCCCGATGGAGACGAGCAGTACTTC; CDR3 protein: CASSLGDPDGDEQYF
clone size: -; V gene: TRBV6-1; J gene: TRBJ2-6; D gene: TRBD1; CDR3 DNA: TGTGCCAGTCGGGACCGGGACAGCGACTCTGGGGCCAACGTCCTGACTTTC; CDR3 protein: CASRDRDSDSGANVLTF